This entry lists 8 T cell receptor beta chains sequenced from one sample in a study of OX40 agonist ivuxolimab in advanced cancers. This table comes from immunoSEQ multiplex PCR, and its TCRdb copy is limited to in-frame clones, with some not included. The table shows approximately 89,000 clones, with 87% occurring only once. This specimen was CD4+ or CD8+ T cells sorted from blood, taken in a trial of the OX40 agonist ivuxolimab. Receptors were obtained from an adult with an advanced solid tumor such as melanoma, head and neck, liver or kidney cancer.

This clone was seen more than once but under ten times. The chain has TRBV11-3 and TRBJ1-1; D remains ambiguous. The CDR3 totals 12 residues. V was clipped by 4 bases and J by 3 bases, with 6 bases between them. CDR1 and CDR2 (germline): SGHNT, YENEEA. The CDR3 nucleotides are TGTGCCAGCAGCTCCGAGGACACTGAAGCTTTCTTT. Translated: CASSSEDTEAFF.

This clone occurred once. V usage is TRBV27 and J usage is TRBJ2-7; the D gene is possibly TRBD1 (6 bases). V was shortened by 6 bases and J by 1 base, with 16 bases between the two germline ends. The CDR3 is made up of 15 amino acids. Germline-derived CDR1 and CDR2 are MNHEY and SMNVEV (reference sequence). The CDR3 DNA sequence: TGTGCCAGCAGAACGTCTGTTCAGGGGTCCTACGAGCAGTACTTC. Its protein is CASRTSVQGSYEQYF.

This chain links TRBV29-1 with TRBJ1-4; perhaps TRBD1 as D (6 bases). This CDR3 comprises 13 residues. V was pared by 4 bases and J by 8 bases, with 14 bases between. Germline lookup yields CDR1 SQVTM and CDR2 ANQGSEA. CDR3 residues: CSVAHRVSEKLFF. The CDR3 coding sequence is TGCAGCGTTGCCCACAGGGTGTCCGAAAAACTGTTTTTT.

The chain uses TRBV6-5 and TRBJ1-6; unclear D gene. Trimming took 3 bases from V and 1 from J, leaving 10 bases between them. The CDR3 sequence is 16 residues long. Germline CDR1 and CDR2: MNHEY and SVGAGI. CDR3 DNA sequence: TGTGCCAGCAGTTATTGGCACACGTCCTATAATTCACCCCTCCACTTT. Its protein product is CASSYWHTSYNSPLHF.

The CDR3 loop is CASSLAGGPYEQYF. The CDR3 DNA sequence: TGTGCCAGCAGCTTGGCGGGGGGGCCGTACGAGCAGTACTTC. The rearrangement joins TRBV11-1 to TRBJ2-7, with 9 bases lining up with TRBD2. Germline CDR1 reads SGHAT; CDR2 reads FQDESV (reference sequence). The CDR3 is 14 amino acids. Unmatched junction bases numbered 4, after V lost 3 bases and J lost 4 bases.

The V gene is TRBV5-1, the J gene TRBJ1-1; D remains ambiguous. This CDR3 has 13 amino acids. With 1 base removed from V and 5 bases from J, the gap between germline ends came to 9 bases. Germline-derived CDR1 and CDR2 are SGHRS and YFSETQ. CDR3 nucleotide sequence: TGCGCCAGCAGCTTGCCCAGGCCTACTGAAGCTTTCTTT. As protein: CASSLPRPTEAFF.

This clone has just one count. This chain joins TRBV7-3 and TRBJ2-1; maybe TRBD1 (5 bases). The CDR3 contains 15 residues. Germline CDR1 reads SGHTA; CDR2 reads FQGTGA. The V and J ends lost 5 bases and 2 bases respectively, with 13 bases between them. Written as DNA, the CDR3 is TGTGCCAGCAGCATTCGAGTGGACACCTACAATGAGCAGTTCTTC. Translation gives CASSIRVDTYNEQFF.

The rearrangement joins TRBV6-6 to TRBJ2-4; maybe TRBD2 (7 bases). V was shortened by 4 bases and J by 0 bases, with 13 bases between the two germline ends. The CDR3 covers 16 residues. Germline values: CDR1 MNHNY, CDR2 SVGAGI (reference sequence). CDR3: CASSFGGGLAKNIQYF. In nucleotides, the CDR3 is TGTGCCAGCAGTTTTGGGGGGGGCTTAGCCAAAAACATTCAGTACTTC.